These 2 T cell receptor beta chains were all obtained from the same sample, sequenced in a study of blood T cell repertoires in COVID-19. Repertoires were generated with immunoSEQ multiplex PCR, while TCRdb's copy carries only in-frame clones and drops some. The sample shows some 250,000 clones, roughly 87% of them seen only once. Sequenced: peripheral blood. These receptor sequences come from a human donor in a cohort sampled during active COVID-19.

The chain joins TRBV18 to TRBJ1-3, with D possibly TRBD1 on 6 matching bases. The CDR3 is 13 amino acids. Germline-derived CDR1 and CDR2 are KGHSH and LQKENI. Trimming shortened V by 10 bases and J by 4 bases, and 14 bases separated the two germline ends. The CDR3 protein is CATSDRWGNTIYF. The CDR3 DNA is TGTGCCACCTCGGACAGATGGGGAAACACCATATATTTT.

V usage is TRBV21-1 and J usage is TRBJ2-7; TRBD1 is taken as the D call from the table, unchecked against the DNA. TRBV21-1 is classified as a pseudogene. The CDR3 loop spans 14 amino acids. In DNA form, the CDR3 reads TGTGCCAGCAGCAAAGTGGGCAGGGAATACGAGCAGTACTTC. It translates to CASSKVGREYEQYF.